These 30 T cell receptor beta chains were sequenced from one sample in a study of blood T cell dynamics during melanoma immunotherapy. Time point described: pre-treatment baseline. Profiling relied on immunoSEQ multiplex PCR, and the TCRdb table lists in-frame clones only, not all of them. The sample has roughly 16,000 clones; around 83% are singletons. Sequences were derived from blood, sampled from a patient treated with checkpoint blockade. These receptors originate from a human donor with melanoma.

This clone appeared a single time. The chain couples TRBV11-2 to TRBJ2-2, with D maybe TRBD2 (5 bases). This CDR3 comprises 15 residues. V lost 1 base and J 6 bases, leaving 12 bases between the germline ends. In germline, CDR1 is SGHAT, CDR2 FQNNGV. The CDR3 region is CASSLVGSDAGELFF. DNA of the CDR3: TGTGCCAGCAGCTTAGTTGGGAGTGACGCCGGGGAGCTGTTTTTT.

The CDR3 is CASGVTGLAGITDTQYF. CDR3 bases: TGTGCCAGTGGCGTGACGGGGCTAGCGGGGATCACAGATACGCAGTATTTT. The rearrangement uses TRBV28 and TRBJ2-3; 9 nucleotides match TRBD2. The CDR3 has 17 residues. Germline assignment: CDR1 MDHEN and CDR2 SYDVKM. J lost 2 bases, V lost 9 bases, and 15 bases had no gene match. Combining the CDR3 with reference TRBV28 and TRBJ2-3 gives the whole variable domain DVKVTQSSRYLVKRTGEKVFLECVQDMDHENMFWYRQDPGLGLRLIYFSYDVKMKEKGDIPEGYSVSREKKERFSLILESASTNQTSMYLCASGVTGLAGITDTQYFGPGTRLTVL.

This sequence joins TRBV7-2 and TRBJ2-1, with unresolved D. Trimming pared 3 bases from V and 8 bases from J, leaving 14 bases between. CDR3 length equals 14 residues. Germline V gives CDR1 SGHTA, CDR2 FQGNSA. CDR3 DNA sequence: TGTGCCAGCAGCTTGGCTTCAAGGCTCGATGAGCAGTTCTTC. As protein: CASSLASRLDEQFF.

This chain connects TRBV7-2 to TRBJ2-3, with 13 bases lining up with TRBD2. Germline loops: CDR1 SGHTA, CDR2 FQGNSA. Germline trimming cut 5 bases from V and 4 bases from J; bases unmatched to any gene: 12. The CDR3 consists of 18 residues. CDR3 sequence (DNA): TGTGCCAGCAGCCGAAGGACTAGCGGGGGAGTGGGCCCAGATACGCAGTATTTT. Residues: CASSRRTSGGVGPDTQYF.

The J gene is TRBJ2-6, the V gene TRBV9; D is unresolved. This CDR3 contains 14 residues. V was pared by 2 bases and J by 1 base, with 4 bases between. Germline CDR1 is SGDLS and CDR2 is YYNGEE. The CDR3: CASSVPSGANVLTF. CDR3 bases: TGTGCCAGCAGCGTTCCATCTGGGGCCAACGTCCTGACTTTC.

This clone came up a few times. This chain joins TRBV27 and TRBJ2-7; 8 bases map to TRBD1. The CDR3 spans 13 residues. Trimming took 3 bases from V and 4 from J; bases not matched to a gene: 2. Germline values: CDR1 MNHEY, CDR2 SMNVEV (reference sequence). CDR3 DNA sequence: TGTGCCAGCAGTTTGACAGGGGTGTACGAGCAGTACTTC. Amino acid sequence: CASSLTGVYEQYF.

This clone occurred once. V and J are TRBV29-1 and TRBJ2-1; 11 positions agree with TRBD2. This CDR3 is built from 13 residues. CDR1 is SQVTM and CDR2 is ANQGSEA in the germline V gene. After removal of 3 bases from V and 5 bases from J, the junction contained 0 bases not matched to a gene. The CDR3 loop is CSVETSGDNEQFF. The CDR3 DNA is TGCAGCGTTGAGACTAGCGGGGACAATGAGCAGTTCTTC.

This clone has only one observation. The chain uses TRBV5-1 and TRBJ1-3; D unclear. Germline CDR1 and CDR2: SGHRS and YFSETQ. The CDR3 contains 16 residues. Trimming removed 0 bases at V and 0 bases at J, with 10 bases between. CDR3 coding DNA: TGCGCCAGCAGCTTGGCCGGAGGTAGCTCTGGAAACACCATATATTTT. It is translated as CASSLAGGSSGNTIYF.

The chain combines TRBV10-3 with TRBJ2-1, with D uncertain. Trimming left V 7 bases short and J 8 bases short, with 15 bases between. CDR1 and CDR2 (germline): ENHRY, SYGVKD. CDR3 size: 13 residues. CDR3 protein: CAIKLDRTDEQFF. CDR3 nucleotide sequence: TGTGCCATCAAGCTTGACCGGACGGATGAGCAGTTCTTC.

This sequence joins TRBV6-1 and TRBJ2-1, with 8 bases that match TRBD1. Germline lookup yields CDR1 MNHNS and CDR2 SASEGT. This CDR3 contains 17 residues. The V and J ends lost 3 bases and 1 base, in that order; junction bases with no gene match: 8. CDR3 amino acids: CASSELGGTGSYNEQFF. The CDR3 nucleotides read TGTGCCAGCAGTGAGCTCGGCGGGACAGGTTCCTACAATGAGCAGTTCTTC.

The J gene is TRBJ2-1, the V gene TRBV27, with 7 nucleotides matching TRBD2. The CDR3 consists of 18 residues. V shed 3 bases, J shed 0 bases, and the junction held 11 bases outside the gene matches. Germline V CDR1 and CDR2: MNHEY, SMNVEV (reference sequence). CDR3 in DNA: TGTGCCAGCAGTTTCGAGACTAGCTTCCGGAGCTCCTACAATGAGCAGTTCTTC. It encodes CASSFETSFRSSYNEQFF.

This clone was seen only a few times. The rearrangement links TRBV4-1 to TRBJ1-1, with D hard to call. V lost 1 base and J 0 bases, leaving 9 bases between the germline ends. This CDR3 is 15 amino acids long. The V gene's germline CDR1 is MGHRA and CDR2 YSYEKL. The CDR3 protein is CASSQVQALNTEAFF. CDR3 DNA: TGCGCCAGCAGCCAAGTTCAGGCACTGAACACTGAAGCTTTCTTT.

For the CDR3, the DNA is TGTGCCACCAGCAGAGATCGGGGGGTAACTAGAAGAAACATTCAGTACTTC. It translates to CATSRDRGVTRRNIQYF. V gene TRBV15 combines with J gene TRBJ2-4; 7 nucleotides align to TRBD2. CDR1 and CDR2 from the germline V gene are LNHNV and YYDKDF (reference sequence). This CDR3 comprises 17 residues. The V and J ends lost 0 bases and 6 bases, in that order; junction bases with no gene match: 11.

This rearrangement joins TRBV10-3 to TRBJ2-2, with D perhaps matching TRBD1 or TRBD2 (5 bases each). The CDR3 contains 14 residues. V lost 5 bases and J 4 bases, leaving 11 bases between the germline ends. Germline loops: CDR1 ENHRY, CDR2 SYGVKD. The CDR3 sequence: CAISPGTGTGELFF. The DNA for the CDR3 is TGTGCCATCAGTCCCGGGACGGGCACCGGGGAGCTGTTTTTT.

This sequence joins TRBV4-3 and TRBJ2-1, with a possible D match to TRBD2 (6 bases). Germline V gene data show CDR1 as LGHNA and CDR2 as YSLEER. V lost 3 bases, J lost 2 bases, and 11 bases lay in between. This CDR3 is built from 15 residues. CDR3 in amino acids: CASSHELAPYNEQFF. The CDR3 DNA is TGCGCCAGCAGCCATGAACTAGCCCCCTACAATGAGCAGTTCTTC.

This chain uses TRBV18 with TRBJ2-7; 9 bases map to TRBD2. This CDR3 has 15 residues. The V segment lost 3 bases and the J segment 5 bases; nucleotides outside the gene matches: 8. Germline V gives CDR1 KGHSH, CDR2 LQKENI. The CDR3 sequence is CASSPLSGRFNEQYF. CDR3 coding DNA: TGTGCCAGCTCACCCCTAAGCGGGAGGTTCAACGAGCAGTACTTC.

The sample holds a few counts of this clone. The rearrangement uses TRBV6-4 and TRBJ1-5, with TRBD1 identical over 8 bases. The CDR3 runs to 13 residues. V lost 3 bases to trimming and J lost 10 bases; unmatched junction nucleotides: 5. Germline values: CDR1 MRHNA, CDR2 SNTAGT. CDR3 residues: CASSEGTGVPQHF. CDR3 sequence (DNA): TGTGCCAGCAGTGAGGGGACAGGTGTTCCCCAGCATTTT.

The chain links TRBV10-3 to TRBJ2-2; 9 bases agree with TRBD2. CDR1 ENHRY and CDR2 SYGVKD come from the germline V gene. The CDR3 spans 15 residues. Trimming removed 4 bases from V and 2 bases from J; junction bases left unmatched: 2. The CDR3 bases are TGTGCCATCAGTGGACTAGCGGAAAACACCGGGGAGCTGTTTTTT. Translated: CAISGLAENTGELFF.

The chain is built from TRBV29-1 and TRBJ2-2, with D perhaps matching TRBD2 (5 bases). This CDR3 spans 13 amino acids. With 3 bases removed from V and 5 bases from J, the gap between germline ends came to 10 bases. In germline, CDR1 is SQVTM, CDR2 ANQGSEA. This CDR3 reads CSVERARTGELFF. Here the CDR3 DNA reads TGCAGCGTTGAGCGGGCGCGGACCGGGGAGCTGTTTTTT.

This chain uses TRBV4-1 with TRBJ1-2; 8 bases agree with TRBD1. Germline trimming cut 3 bases from V and 6 bases from J; bases unmatched to any gene: 6. This CDR3 has 14 amino acids. In germline, CDR1 is MGHRA, CDR2 YSYEKL. As DNA, the CDR3 is TGCGCCAGCAGCCATCAGGGGGCAGGGAATGGCTACACCTTC. This encodes CASSHQGAGNGYTF.

The CDR3 loop reads CAISGAQGLAEETQYF. DNA for the CDR3: TGTGCCATCAGTGGGGCGCAGGGTCTAGCGGAAGAGACCCAGTACTTC. V and J are TRBV10-3 and TRBJ2-5; 7 bases are a match to TRBD2. After removal of 4 bases from V and 3 bases from J, the junction contained 11 bases not matched to a gene. This CDR3 has 16 residues. CDR1 and CDR2 from the germline V gene are ENHRY and SYGVKD.

The chain joins TRBV7-9 to TRBJ2-7; 7 nucleotides align to TRBD1. The CDR3 contains 14 residues. Germline assignment: CDR1 SEHNR and CDR2 FQNEAQ (reference sequence). The ends lost 8 bases at V and 1 base at J; junction bases unmatched: 8. CDR3 nucleotides: TGTGCCAGCGGGGGTGGACAGGCGTCCTACGAGCAGTACTTC. Translated: CASGGGQASYEQYF.

The chain links TRBV7-9 to TRBJ2-5; 7 positions agree with TRBD2. V shed 5 bases, J shed 4 bases, and the junction held 1 base outside the gene matches. CDR1 SEHNR and CDR2 FQNEAQ come from the germline V gene (reference sequence). The CDR3 covers 12 residues. This chain's CDR3 is CASSREGETQYF. Here the CDR3 DNA reads TGTGCCAGCAGCAGGGAGGGAGAGACCCAGTACTTC.

To note about this clone: The same CDR3 is also encoded by other DNA sequences in this sample. The chain recombines TRBV4-3 with TRBJ1-5; D gene ambiguous. The CDR3 has 13 residues. CDR1 and CDR2 from the germline V gene are LGHNA and YSLEER. Trimming removed 0 bases from V and 4 bases from J, with 4 bases in between. CDR3 residues: CASSQERNQPQHF. In DNA, the CDR3 is TGCGCCAGCAGCCAAGAAAGGAATCAGCCCCAGCATTTT.

This rearrangement joins TRBV7-9 to TRBJ2-2; 8 nucleotides align to TRBD1. The germline CDR1 and CDR2 sequences are SEHNR and FQNEAQ (reference sequence). The CDR3 has 16 amino acids. Trimming at V came to 2 bases and at J to 4 bases, leaving 6 bases not matched to a gene. In DNA form, the CDR3 reads TGTGCCAGCAGCTTATACAGGGGGGTTGCCACCGGGGAGCTGTTTTTT. Residues: CASSLYRGVATGELFF.

The rearrangement joins TRBV2 to TRBJ2-1; 9 bases are a match to TRBD2. J lost 8 bases, V lost 5 bases, and 16 bases had no gene match. CDR1 and CDR2 (germline): SNHLY, FYNNEI. The CDR3 loop spans 17 amino acids. In DNA, the CDR3 is TGTGCCAGCAGTCCCATACAGCGTTTTAGCGGGAGTGATGAGCAGTTCTTC. Translated, it gives CASSPIQRFSGSDEQFF.

The rearrangement uses TRBV29-1 and TRBJ1-1; D possibly corresponds to TRBD1 (5 bases). The germline CDR1 and CDR2 sequences are SQVTM and ANQGSEA. This CDR3 has 13 residues. V lost 7 bases to trimming and J lost 4 bases, with 16 bases between them. CDR3 residues: CSATGGGITEAFF. CDR3 DNA sequence: TGCAGCGCGACCGGGGGTGGTATCACTGAAGCTTTCTTT.

The rearrangement links TRBV28 to TRBJ2-5; TRBD1 might be the D (6 bases). Germline CDR1 and CDR2: MDHEN and SYDVKM. V gave up 5 bases and J gave up 1 base, with 14 bases separating them. This CDR3 is built from 15 residues. In DNA form, the CDR3 reads TGTGCCAGCAGTACTCCGACAGGACCCCAAGAGACCCAGTACTTC. Translated: CASSTPTGPQETQYF. Variable domain in full (rest from reference TRBV28 and TRBJ2-5): DVKVTQSSRYLVKRTGEKVFLECVQDMDHENMFWYRQDPGLGLRLIYFSYDVKMKEKGDIPEGYSVSREKKERFSLILESASTNQTSMYLCASSTPTGPQETQYFGPGTRLLVL.

The rearrangement uses TRBV9 and TRBJ1-4; a weak D match, TRBD1 (6 bases). V was trimmed by 2 bases and J by 7 bases, leaving 12 bases between them. Germline assignment: CDR1 SGDLS and CDR2 YYNGEE. This CDR3 contains 14 residues. The CDR3, as DNA: TGTGCCAGCAGCGTTCAGGGGCTCTCTGAAAAACTGTTTTTT. This translates into CASSVQGLSEKLFF.

The chain joins TRBV28 to TRBJ1-2; D is uncertain. CDR1 and CDR2 (germline): MDHEN, SYDVKM. Trimming took 4 bases from V and 0 from J, leaving 9 bases between them. The CDR3 spans 14 residues. The CDR3 reads CASSSGTANYGYTF. The DNA of the CDR3 is TGTGCCAGCAGTTCCGGAACCGCTAACTATGGCTACACCTTC.